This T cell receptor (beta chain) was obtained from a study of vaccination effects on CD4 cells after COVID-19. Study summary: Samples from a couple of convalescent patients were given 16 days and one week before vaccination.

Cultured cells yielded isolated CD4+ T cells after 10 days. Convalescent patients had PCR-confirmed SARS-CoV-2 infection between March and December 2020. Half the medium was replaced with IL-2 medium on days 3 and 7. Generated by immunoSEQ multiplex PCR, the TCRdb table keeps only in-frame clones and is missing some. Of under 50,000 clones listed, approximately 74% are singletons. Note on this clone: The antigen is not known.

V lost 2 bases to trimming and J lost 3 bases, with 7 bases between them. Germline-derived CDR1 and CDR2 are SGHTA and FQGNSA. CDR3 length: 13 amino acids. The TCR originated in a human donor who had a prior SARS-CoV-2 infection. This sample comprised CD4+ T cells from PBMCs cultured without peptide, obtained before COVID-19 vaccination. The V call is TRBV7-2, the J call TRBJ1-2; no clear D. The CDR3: CASSLLSHYGYTF. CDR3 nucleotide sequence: TGTGCCAGCAGCTTATTATCCCACTATGGCTACACCTTC.